The rows below give T cell receptor beta chains drawn from one sample of a study of control samples from healthy donors and cancer patients. The assay was immunoSEQ multiplex PCR, and TCRdb's table has in-frame clones only and misses some. The sample comprises 110,000 to 150,000 clones, approximately 88% of which are singletons, and roughly 5% rests with the top ten. The specimen sequenced was blood. These receptor sequences come from a man aged 25-45 years in good health. The CDR3 runs from the conserved cysteine through the conserved F or W. A D gene is named only where the DNA matches it firmly. Expanded clones are given a class, and other clones once, few, many or no size at all.

D gene | clone size | J gene | V gene | CDR3 DNA | CDR3 protein
NA | NA | TRBJ2-2 | TRBV9 | TGTGCCAGCAGCACGACCGGGATGCCAAACACCGGGGAGCTGTTTTTT | CASSTTGMPNTGELFF
TRBD2 | NA | TRBJ2-1 | TRBV5-4 | TGTGCCAGCAGCTTGGGTCGCCTAGCGGACTACAATGAGCAGTTCTTC | CASSLGRLADYNEQFF
NA | NA | TRBJ2-7 | TRBV4-1 | TGCGCCAGCAGCCAAGGGACTTACAGCTCCTACGAGCAGTACTTC | CASSQGTYSSYEQYF
NA | NA | TRBJ1-5 | TRBV21-1 | TGTGCCAGCAGCAAACAGACAGGCAGGGGCTTGAATCAGCCCCAGCATTTT | CASSKQTGRGLNQPQHF
NA | NA | TRBJ1-4 | TRBV9 | TGTGCCAGCAGCGAGGACGCGACGACTAATGAAAAACTGTTTTTT | CASSEDATTNEKLFF
NA | NA | TRBJ2-7 | TRBV6-5 | TGTGCCAGCAGTTACTCCCGGGGGGCTTCTAAGATTGAGCAGTACTTC | CASSYSRGASKIEQYF
TRBD2 | NA | TRBJ2-1 | TRBV6-1 | TGTGCCAGCAGTGCAGCGGGGGGGGAATACAATGAGCAGTTCTTC | CASSAAGGEYNEQFF
NA | few | TRBJ2-2 | TRBV6-2/TRBV6-3 | TGTGCCAGCAGTTCCCCCACCGGGGAGCTGTTTTTT | CASSSPTGELFF
TRBD1 | NA | TRBJ2-7 | TRBV6-2/TRBV6-3 | TGTGCCAGCAGCTCACTAGGCACAGGGGGTTTCGAGCAGTACTTC | CASSSLGTGGFEQYF
NA | NA | TRBJ1-3 | TRBV18 | TGTGCCAGCTCACCAGAGGTGGTGTTTTCTGGAAACACCATATATTTT | CASSPEVVFSGNTIYF
NA | NA | TRBJ2-7 | TRBV7-2 | TGTGCCAGCAGCTTCCGGGGAACCTACGAGCAGTACTTC | CASSFRGTYEQYF
NA | NA | TRBJ1-1 | TRBV6-5 | TGTGCCAGCAGAGACAGGTTGGCTTTCTTT | CASRDRLAFF
NA | once | TRBJ2-3 | TRBV27 | TGTGCCAGCACCCAAGCAAGGGGAGGCACAGATACGCAGTATTTT | CASTQARGGTDTQYF
NA | NA | TRBJ1-2 | TRBV24-1 | TGTGCCACCAGCACCGAGGGGGGCTATGGCTACACCTTC | CATSTEGGYGYTF
NA | NA | TRBJ1-2 | TRBV6-6 | TGTGCCAGCAGTTACCACGTTCGGAGTAACTATGGCTACACCTTC | CASSYHVRSNYGYTF
NA | NA | TRBJ2-7 | TRBV5-1 | TGCGCCAGCAGCACCCCGGAGCAGTACTTC | CASSTPEQYF
TRBD1 | once | TRBJ1-2 | TRBV5-4 | TGTGCCAGCAGCCCAACCACAGGGGGGCCCTATGGCTACACCTTC | CASSPTTGGPYGYTF
TRBD1 | NA | TRBJ2-7 | TRBV5-4 | TGTGCCAGCAGCTCAACAGGGGCTGACTACGAGCAGTACTTC | CASSSTGADYEQYF
NA | NA | TRBJ2-7 | TRBV14 | TGTGCCAGCAGCCAAGTGGACTACGAGCAGTACTTC | CASSQVDYEQYF
TRBD2 | NA | TRBJ2-4 | TRBV15 | TGTGCCACCAGCAGAGATGGAGCGGGAGCCCAACTAGCCAAAAACATTCAGTACTTC | CATSRDGAGAQLAKNIQYF